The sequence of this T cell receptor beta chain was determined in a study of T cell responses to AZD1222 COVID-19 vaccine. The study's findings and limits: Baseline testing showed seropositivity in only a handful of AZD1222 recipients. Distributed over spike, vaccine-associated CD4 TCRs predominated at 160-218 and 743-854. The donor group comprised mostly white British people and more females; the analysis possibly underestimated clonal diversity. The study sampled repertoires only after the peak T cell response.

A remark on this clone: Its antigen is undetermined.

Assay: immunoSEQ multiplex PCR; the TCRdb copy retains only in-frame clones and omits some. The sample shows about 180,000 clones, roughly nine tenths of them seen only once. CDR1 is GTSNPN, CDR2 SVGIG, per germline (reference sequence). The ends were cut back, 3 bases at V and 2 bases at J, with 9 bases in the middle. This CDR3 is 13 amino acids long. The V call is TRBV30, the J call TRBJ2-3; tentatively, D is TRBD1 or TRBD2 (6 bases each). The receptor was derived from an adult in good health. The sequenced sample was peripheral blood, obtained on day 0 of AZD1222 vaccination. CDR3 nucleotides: TGTGCCTGGAGCCGGGGGCCCACAGATACGCAGTATTTT. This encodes CAWSRGPTDTQYF.